Below, 31 T cell receptor beta chains from the same sample are listed, as sequenced in a study of blood T cells in healthy people across ages. The use of a sample-barcoded 5' primer and a J-beta primer mix characterized a second PCR of about 7 to 12 cycles. MiXCR was run by TCRdb on the 5' RACE reads, yielding one entry per CDR3 protein. The profile shows around 1.5 million distinct CDR3 sequences, roughly 30% of them singletons. Material: blood. All receptors come from a woman aged 30 to 39 in good health.

This clonotype occurred a few times. The chain recombines TRBV6-2 or TRBV6-3 with TRBJ2-7; unclear D gene. V was trimmed by 5 bases and J by 2 bases, leaving 13 bases between them. The CDR3 length is 14 residues. CDR1 is MNHEY and CDR2 is SVGEGT in the germline V gene. The DNA for the CDR3 is TGTGCCAGCAGTCGCCCCTCCCCGGCCTACGAGCAGTACTTC. It is translated as CASSRPSPAYEQYF.

Regarding this clonotype: A much larger clone is a single base away; this may be a read error. V usage is TRBV15 and J usage is TRBJ2-4, with a tentative D call TRBD1 (6 bases). Per the germline V gene, CDR1 is LNHNV and CDR2 is YYDKDF (reference sequence). There are 13 residues in the CDR3. The V end lost 3 bases, the J end lost 8 bases, and 11 bases lay between the germline ends. CDR3 loop: CATSSAGADIQYF. CDR3 sequence (DNA): TGTGCCACCAGCAGCGCAGGGGCGGACATTCAGTACTTC.

In its sample, this clonotype was seen a few times. The chain combines TRBV29-1 with TRBJ1-2; D is perhaps TRBD1 (5 bases). Trimming removed 7 bases at V and 7 bases at J, with 16 bases between. The germline CDR1 and CDR2 sequences are SQVTM and ANQGSEA. CDR3 length: 12 amino acids. CDR3 sequence: CSAAGGVVGYTF. CDR3 nucleotides: TGCAGCGCCGCGGGGGGGGTAGTTGGCTACACCTTC.

With respect to this clonotype: A read error may be the cause here, since a much bigger clone is one base away. The chain uses TRBV29-1 and TRBJ2-1; possibly TRBD1 or TRBD2 for D (5 bases each). Trimming left V 7 bases short and J 0 bases short, with 10 bases between. The V gene's germline CDR1 is SQVTM and CDR2 ANQGSEA. The length of the CDR3 is 13 residues. CDR3 in amino acids: CSARDPSYNEQFF. Written as DNA, the CDR3 is TGCAGCGCCCGGGACCCCTCCTACAATGAGCAGTTCTTC.

This clonotype occurred many times. The V and J genes are TRBV7-2 and TRBJ2-5; 9 bases are a match to TRBD2. The length of the CDR3 is 16 residues. V dropped 5 bases and J dropped 4; count of bases not matched to a gene: 11. The V gene's germline CDR1 is SGHTA and CDR2 FQGNSA. For the CDR3, the DNA is TGTGCCAGCAGCCCTCGACCGGGACTAGCCGGAGAGACCCAGTACTTC. This encodes CASSPRPGLAGETQYF.

This clonotype showed up just a few times. The V gene is TRBV6-1, the J gene TRBJ2-3, with 14 bases lining up with TRBD2. Germline CDR1 reads MNHNS; CDR2 reads SASEGT. CDR3 length: 20 amino acids. The J segment lost 9 bases and the V segment lost 5 bases, leaving 22 bases of the junction unmatched. The CDR3 nucleotides are TGTGCCAGCAGTCTAACCGGGACTAGCGGGGGAGGTGGAGGAAAGGGGACGCAGTATTTT. Protein: CASSLTGTSGGGGGKGTQYF.

This chain uses TRBV20-1 with TRBJ2-3; 9 bases are a match to TRBD2. V was clipped by 5 bases and J by 2 bases; unmatched bases: 5. Germline V gene sequence: CDR1 DFQATT, CDR2 SNEGSKA (reference sequence). The CDR3 covers 14 residues. The CDR3 DNA sequence: TGCAGTGCTCGTATAGCGGGGGACACAGATACGCAGTATTTT. Its protein product is CSARIAGDTDTQYF.

The CDR3 DNA reads as TGTGCCAGCAGTTACTCGGCAACCGGGGAGCTGTTTTTT. Its protein product is CASSYSATGELFF. V gene TRBV6-5 combines with J gene TRBJ2-2, with D unclear. CDR3 size: 13 residues. The ends were cut back, 0 bases at V and 5 bases at J, with 4 bases in the middle. Germline V CDR1 and CDR2: MNHEY, SVGAGI.

This rearrangement joins TRBV7-9 to TRBJ2-3; TRBD2 agrees at 7 bases. Trimming removed 3 bases from V and 1 base from J; junction bases left unmatched: 10. The germline V gene has CDR1 SEHNR and CDR2 FQNEAQ (reference sequence). The CDR3 runs to 17 residues. The chain's CDR3 is CASSLAIVAGRTDTQYF. Here the CDR3 DNA reads TGTGCCAGCAGCTTGGCCATCGTAGCGGGCCGCACAGATACGCAGTATTTT.

The chain links TRBV18 to TRBJ2-1; 8 positions match TRBD2. The germline gives CDR1 KGHSH, CDR2 LQKENI. V dropped 2 bases and J dropped 8; count of bases not matched to a gene: 11. The CDR3 extends over 16 amino acids. The CDR3, as DNA: TGTGCCAGCTCACCATTACTAGCGGAGCAAACGGATGAGCAGTTCTTC. Protein product: CASSPLLAEQTDEQFF. The full variable domain, rest sourced from reference TRBV18 and TRBJ2-1, is NAGVMQNPRHLVRRRGQEARLRCSPMKGHSHVYWYRQLPEEGLKFMVYLQKENIIDESGMPKERFSAEFPKEGPSILRIQQVVRGDSAAYFCASSPLLAEQTDEQFFGPGTRLTVL.

This clonotype came up many times. The CDR3 spells CASSQGGSTGREQYF. DNA for the CDR3: TGCGCCAGCAGCCAAGGAGGTTCAACAGGCCGCGAGCAGTACTTC. This chain uses TRBV4-1 with TRBJ2-7; D may be TRBD1 (5 bases). Germline V gives CDR1 MGHRA, CDR2 YSYEKL. The V end was cut by 1 base, the J end by 6 bases, with 16 bases between. The CDR3 has 15 amino acids.

Concerning this clonotype: A read error may explain this, as a much larger clone is one base away. The chain uses TRBV6-1 and TRBJ2-1; D unresolved. Near its end, the DNA agrees better with TRBJ2-7, so the J call may be wrong. The CDR3 loop spans 12 amino acids. The germline V gene encodes CDR1 MNHNS and CDR2 SASEGT. The CDR3 DNA reads as TGTGCCAGCAGTGAAAACAACAATGAGCAGTACTTC. It specifies CASSENNNEQYF.

V is TRBV9 and J is TRBJ2-7; 8 bases agree with TRBD1. The CDR3 runs to 14 residues. J lost 3 bases, V lost 0 bases, and 2 bases had no gene match. The germline gives CDR1 SGDLS, CDR2 YYNGEE. CDR3 nucleotide sequence: TGTGCCAGCAGCGTAGTCGGGACAGGCTACGAGCAGTACTTC. Translation: CASSVVGTGYEQYF. The variable domain in full, with the rest retrieved from reference TRBV9 and TRBJ2-7, is DSGVTQTPKHLITATGQRVTLRCSPRSGDLSVYWYQQSLDQGLQFLIQYYNGEERAKGNILERFSAQQFPDLHSELNLSSLELGDSALYFCASSVVGTGYEQYFGPGTRLTVT.

A few counts support this clonotype. The chain employs TRBV20-1 and TRBJ2-3, with a weak D call TRBD1 (6 bases). Trimming removed 6 bases from V and 4 bases from J, with 17 bases in between. From germline, CDR1 is DFQATT and CDR2 SNEGSKA (reference sequence). The CDR3 sequence is 14 residues long. CDR3 sequence: CSAHAGAAPDTQYF. The CDR3 DNA is TGCAGTGCCCACGCAGGGGCCGCCCCAGATACGCAGTATTTT.

The table lists this clonotype with many counts. The chain has TRBV29-1 and TRBJ2-3; TRBD2 is a possible D gene (5 bases). From germline, CDR1 is SQVTM and CDR2 ANQGSEA. The CDR3 contains 15 residues. V gave up 0 bases and J gave up 2 bases, with 12 bases separating them. CDR3 sequence (DNA): TGCAGCGTTGAAGATCCGGGGTGGGACACAGATACGCAGTATTTT. Translated: CSVEDPGWDTDTQYF.

The V call is TRBV27, the J call TRBJ1-6; 7 bases map to TRBD1. The CDR3 is 16 amino acids. J lost 7 bases, V lost 7 bases, and 13 bases had no gene match. CDR1 is MNHEY, CDR2 SMNVEV, per germline (reference sequence). In DNA form, the CDR3 reads TGTGCCAGCACCATCTGGACAGGAGCCTCCAATTCACCCCTCCACTTT. This gives the protein CASTIWTGASNSPLHF.

The genes are TRBV7-2 and TRBJ2-3; 11 nucleotides align to TRBD2. Germline assignment: CDR1 SGHTA and CDR2 FQGNSA. With V trimmed by 1 base and J by 8 bases, 5 bases remained unmatched. The CDR3 runs to 15 residues. In DNA, the CDR3 is TGTGCCAGCAGCTTAGGAGGCCTAGCGGGGGGTACGCAGTATTTT. Amino acids: CASSLGGLAGGTQYF.

In this sample, this clonotype turned up once. A read error may be the cause here, since a much bigger clone is one base away. The V call is TRBV6-6, the J call TRBJ2-7; no definite D call. CDR1 and CDR2 (germline): MNHNY, SVGAGI (reference sequence). The CDR3 consists of 11 residues. CDR3 residues: CTSRLAYEQYF. The CDR3 region has the DNA TGTACCAGCAGGTTAGCCTACGAGCAGTACTTC.

A remark on this clonotype: A much larger clone lies a single base off, so this may be a read error. This chain uses TRBV7-6 with TRBJ2-1; 7 nucleotides agree with TRBD2. Judging by the DNA end, TRBJ2-7 fits better; the J call may be wrong. This CDR3 has 16 residues. Looked up from germline, CDR1 is SGHVS and CDR2 is FNYEAQ. The CDR3 DNA is TGTGCCAGCAGCCCCCAGGGAGCGGGGACCTACAATGAGCAGTACTTC. It is translated as CASSPQGAGTYNEQYF.

This clonotype was detected a few times. V is TRBV12-3 or TRBV12-4 and J is TRBJ2-5; 7 positions agree with TRBD1. V lost 5 bases, J lost 6 bases, and 6 bases stayed unmatched. The CDR3 is made up of 13 amino acids. In DNA form, the CDR3 reads TGTGCCAGCAGTCAAGGGGGCCCACAGACCCAGTACTTC. This gives the protein CASSQGGPQTQYF.

The genes are TRBV6-6 and TRBJ1-5; the D gene is possibly TRBD1 (5 bases). This CDR3 contains 14 residues. V gave up 6 bases and J gave up 4 bases, with 13 bases separating them. CDR1 and CDR2 from the germline V gene are MNHNY and SVGAGI (reference sequence). CDR3 nucleotide sequence: TGTGCCAGCAGGGCAACAGGAGGGAATCAGCCCCAGCATTTT. It is translated as CASRATGGNQPQHF.

The chain joins TRBV20-1 to TRBJ2-5, with 10 bases that match TRBD2. The CDR3 is 18 amino acids. The germline V gene has CDR1 DFQATT and CDR2 SNEGSKA (reference sequence). V lost 1 base to trimming and J lost 7 bases; unmatched junction nucleotides: 18. CDR3 sequence: CSARARMGSGGTWVTQYF. The DNA for the CDR3 is TGCAGTGCTAGAGCCAGGATGGGTAGCGGGGGGACTTGGGTGACCCAGTACTTC.

This clonotype came up many times. The chain joins TRBV18 to TRBJ2-3; unclear D gene. V lost 2 bases to trimming and J lost 0 bases, with 9 bases between them. The CDR3 is 15 residues long. Per germline, CDR1 KGHSH and CDR2 LQKENI. The chain's CDR3 is CASSPVGGSTDTQYF. CDR3 bases: TGTGCCAGCTCACCAGTCGGTGGTAGCACAGATACGCAGTATTTT. Looking up the rest from reference TRBV18 and TRBJ2-3 gives the full variable domain: NAGVMQNPRHLVRRRGQEARLRCSPMKGHSHVYWYRQLPEEGLKFMVYLQKENIIDESGMPKERFSAEFPKEGPSILRIQQVVRGDSAAYFCASSPVGGSTDTQYFGPGTRLTVL.

In this sample, this clonotype turned up many times. The chain uses TRBV12-3 or TRBV12-4 and TRBJ2-5, with D possibly matching TRBD2 (5 bases). V lost 6 bases to trimming and J lost 2 bases, with 13 bases between them. This CDR3 has 14 residues. For the CDR3, the DNA is TGTGCCAGCAGCCAATTGACGGGGCAAGAGACCCAGTACTTC. Encoded protein: CASSQLTGQETQYF.

This clonotype was seen a few times. The V gene is TRBV2, the J gene TRBJ2-1; 11 bases agree with TRBD2. CDR1 is SNHLY, CDR2 FYNNEI, per germline. The CDR3 has 15 amino acids. V gave up 9 bases and J gave up 5 bases; unmatched junction bases: 9. Here the CDR3 reads CASQPGLAANNEQFF. The CDR3 DNA reads TGTGCCAGTCAACCGGGACTAGCGGCCAACAATGAGCAGTTCTTC.

The chain uses TRBV11-2 and TRBJ2-2; D unresolved. There are 14 residues in the CDR3. V lost 1 base and J lost 6, with 9 bases in between. The V gene's germline CDR1 is SGHAT and CDR2 FQNNGV. CDR3 DNA: TGTGCCAGCAGCTTAGGATCGGGCGCCGGGGAGCTGTTTTTT. It encodes CASSLGSGAGELFF.

This chain joins TRBV10-2 and TRBJ1-5, with D perhaps TRBD1 (5 bases). Trimming removed 8 bases at V and 6 bases at J, with 11 bases between. The length of the CDR3 is 12 residues. The germline gives CDR1 WSHSY, CDR2 SAAADI. Written as DNA, the CDR3 is TGCGCCAGCGGGGCCGGGTCTCAGCCCCAGCATTTT. As protein: CASGAGSQPQHF.

This clonotype has at least ten counts. The chain is built from TRBV6-2 or TRBV6-3 and TRBJ2-7; the match to TRBD2 covers 8 bases. The CDR3 runs to 14 residues. Germline V lookup: CDR1 MNHEY, CDR2 SVGEGT. Trimming removed 2 bases from V and 4 bases from J; junction bases left unmatched: 4. The CDR3 loop reads CASSYEAGVYEQYF. The CDR3 DNA follows: TGTGCCAGCAGTTACGAAGCGGGAGTTTACGAGCAGTACTTC.

This clonotype was counted ten times or more. J is TRBJ2-2 and V is TRBV5-1, with 9 nucleotides matching TRBD1. Germline loops: CDR1 SGHRS, CDR2 YFSETQ. Unmatched junction bases numbered 6, after V lost 6 bases and J lost 3 bases. There are 15 residues in the CDR3. CDR3 loop: CASTPGQGYTGELFF. Written as DNA, the CDR3 is TGCGCCAGCACCCCGGGACAGGGTTACACCGGGGAGCTGTTTTTT.

The rearrangement joins TRBV7-3 to TRBJ1-1, with D unresolved. V was cut by 0 bases and J by 4 bases, with 15 bases left in between. Germline V lookup: CDR1 SGHTA, CDR2 FQGTGA. The CDR3 extends over 16 amino acids. CDR3 region: CASSLTPQKVGTEAFF. In DNA, the CDR3 is TGTGCCAGCAGCTTAACGCCACAGAAGGTGGGCACTGAAGCTTTCTTT.

This clonotype has only a few counts. The V call is TRBV6-1, the J call TRBJ2-1; D not certain. V dropped 3 bases and J dropped 4 bases, with 10 bases sitting between them. This CDR3 has 14 residues. Germline loops: CDR1 MNHNS, CDR2 SASEGT. This chain's CDR3 is CASSDVRPYNEQFF. The CDR3 bases are TGTGCCAGCAGTGACGTTCGGCCTTACAATGAGCAGTTCTTC.